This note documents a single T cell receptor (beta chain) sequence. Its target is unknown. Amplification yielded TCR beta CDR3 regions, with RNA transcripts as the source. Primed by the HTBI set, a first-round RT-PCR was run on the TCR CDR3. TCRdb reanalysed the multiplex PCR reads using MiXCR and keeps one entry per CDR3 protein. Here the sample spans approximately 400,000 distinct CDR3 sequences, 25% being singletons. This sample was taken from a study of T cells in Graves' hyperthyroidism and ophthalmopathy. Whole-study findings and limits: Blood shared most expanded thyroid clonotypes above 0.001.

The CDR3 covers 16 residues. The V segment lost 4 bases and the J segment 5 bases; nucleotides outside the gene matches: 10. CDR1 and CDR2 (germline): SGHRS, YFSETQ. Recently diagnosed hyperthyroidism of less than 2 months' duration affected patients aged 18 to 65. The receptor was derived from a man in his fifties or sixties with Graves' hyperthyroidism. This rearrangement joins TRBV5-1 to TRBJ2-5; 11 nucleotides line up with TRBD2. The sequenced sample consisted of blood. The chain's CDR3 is CASSQTSGSLPETQYF. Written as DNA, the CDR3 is TGCGCCAGCAGCCAAACTAGCGGGAGCCTACCTGAGACCCAGTACTTC.